This paragraph covers one T cell receptor (beta chain) sequence. The antigen is undetermined. V lost 0 bases, J lost 1 base, and 4 bases stayed unmatched. The CDR3 totals 16 residues. Germline V lookup: CDR1 SGHNT, CDR2 YYREEE (reference sequence). Sequencing used immunoSEQ multiplex PCR; TCRdb keeps in-frame clones, though not all of them. The sample carries 350,000 to 500,000 clones, around 91% recorded once. The sample is drawn from a study of Ad26.COV2.S vaccination and SARS-CoV-2 variants. Background on the study: Into the muscle, Ad26.COV2.S was dosed once or twice, 56 days apart. Points from the study as a whole: Reportedly, after vaccination the spike-specific CD8+ and CD4+ T cell responses displayed substantial breadth.

The treatment: around 19 received Ad26.COV2.S at low or high dose, single or two shots; a few received placebo; per-sample allocation not given. Each sample was drawn 63 days after the first injection (of vaccine or placebo). Boston provided a donor who was an adult aged 18-55 years. Wuhan-strain SARS-CoV-2 spike was expressed by the Ad26 vector that made up the vaccine. The chain employs TRBV5-4 and TRBJ2-1, with 7 bases fitting TRBD2. The clonotype was recovered from a person aged 18-65 years who received the Ad26.COV2.S COVID-19 vaccine or a placebo. The sample here was peripheral blood, taken in a trial of Ad26.COV2.S vaccine versus placebo. The DNA of the CDR3 is TGTGCCAGCAGCTTGGAAATCGGGAGGTCCTACAATGAGCAGTTCTTC. It is translated as CASSLEIGRSYNEQFF.